This T cell receptor beta chain came from a study of T cell responses to AZD1222 COVID-19 vaccine. Study conclusions and caveats: The CD4 TCRs associated with vaccination extended across spike and predominated at 160-218 and 743-854. Unmutated regions of variants are reportedly targeted by nearly half of spike-specific TCRs. Repertoire sampling happened only post peak T cell response.

Worth noting for this clone: Its antigen remains unknown.

Produced via immunoSEQ multiplex PCR; TCRdb's table is partial and in-frame only. The top ten hold roughly 2.3% of the sample, which has tens of thousands of clones, about nine tenths seen once. This clonotype was sampled from an adult in good health. The specimen comprised peripheral blood, sampled on day 0 of AZD1222 vaccination.

The CDR3 DNA reads as TGTGCCAGCAGCGACCGGGACTACCGCTCCTACAATGAGCAGTTCTTC. It specifies CASSDRDYRSYNEQFF. This chain uses TRBV14 with TRBJ2-1, with 7 bases matching TRBD2. The V segment lost 5 bases and the J segment 0 bases; nucleotides outside the gene matches: 7. CDR1 is SGHDN, CDR2 FVKESK, per germline. The CDR3 contains 16 residues. Using reference TRBV14 and TRBJ2-1 for the parts outside the CDR3, the full variable domain is EAGVTQFPSHSVIEKGQTVTLRCDPISGHDNLYWYRRVMGKEIKFLLHFVKESKQDESGMPNNRFLAERTGGTYSTLKVQPAELEDSGVYFCASSDRDYRSYNEQFFGPGTRLTVL.